This TCR beta chain was sequenced for a study of cytomegalovirus exposure and HLA in healthy donors. Overall study findings and caveats: Clonal expansion was found to be greater in HLA-associated TCR beta chains than in equally common others in a later analysis. The study listed about 150 cytomegalovirus-associated TCR beta chains.

This clone was detected only a few times. What it binds is unknown. Trimming at V came to 3 bases and at J to 4 bases, leaving 6 bases not matched to a gene. The CDR3 has 15 residues. CDR1 SGHRS and CDR2 YFSETQ come from the germline V gene. PCR primers comprised 60 Vbeta and 13 Jbeta primers. TCRdb keeps only in-frame clones here, not all; method: immunoSEQ multiplex PCR. This table holds over 100,000 clones, roughly 8.3% found once. The V call is TRBV5-1, the J call TRBJ2-1, with 8 positions matching TRBD1. The sample taken for sequencing was PBMCs. This clonotype was sampled from a man aged 40-49 years in good health and CMV-seronegative. The CDR3 bases are TGCGCCAGCAGCTATGGACAGGGCCCATACAATGAGCAGTTCTTC. It encodes CASSYGQGPYNEQFF.